This record looks at one T cell receptor beta chain sequence and its context. Sequencing was performed with immunoSEQ multiplex PCR; in TCRdb, only in-frame clones are kept and a portion is missing. The data contain about 22,000 clones, 60% to 85% of them singletons. This record belongs to a study of OX40 agonist ivuxolimab in advanced cancers. Study information: The patients got ivuxolimab, which is an agonistic anti-OX40 (CD134) antibody. Intravenous ivuxolimab at 0.01 to 10 mg/kg was given to patients every 2 weeks.

This CDR3 is built from 16 residues. Germline loops: CDR1 SGHTS, CDR2 YDEGEE. Trimming pared 4 bases from V and 0 bases from J, leaving 11 bases between. The chain recombines TRBV5-8 with TRBJ2-6, with D perhaps TRBD1 or TRBD2 (5 bases each). This clonotype was sampled from an adult with an advanced solid tumor such as melanoma, head and neck, liver or kidney cancer. The sample here was CD4+ or CD8+ T cells sorted from blood, taken in a trial of the OX40 agonist ivuxolimab. CDR3 DNA: TGTGCCAGCAGCCTCGGGGACCTCTCTGGGGCCAACGTCCTGACTTTC. It codes for CASSLGDLSGANVLTF.